The TCR beta chain under discussion was sequenced for a study of cytomegalovirus exposure and HLA in healthy donors. Study-wide background: In a previous analysis, 120 million or so unique TCR beta sequences were found from roughly 200 million T cells.

Primers for the PCR totalled 60 Vbeta and 13 Jbeta. Measured with immunoSEQ multiplex PCR; TCRdb has only the in-frame clones, and not every one. The sample shows more than 150,000 clones, around 80% of them seen only once. Overall study results and limits: Looking again later, the authors saw that most CMV-associated TCR beta chains seemed HLA-restricted.

Trimming took 3 bases from V and 5 from J, leaving 17 bases between them. The CDR3 spans 16 residues. Germline V lookup: CDR1 KGHSH, CDR2 LQKENI. With respect to this clone: The target antigen is unknown.

Sample: PBMCs. V is TRBV18 and J is TRBJ2-1, with D tentatively TRBD2 (6 bases). This TCR was recovered from a man in his late teens or twenties in good health and CMV-seronegative. The CDR3, as DNA: TGTGCCAGCTCACCCCCCCGGGGGACCCTTGACAATGAGCAGTTCTTC. The encoded protein is CASSPPRGTLDNEQFF.